This T cell receptor (beta chain) was identified during a study of blood T cells in healthy people across ages. CDR3 size: 14 residues. CDR1 is SGHTA and CDR2 is FQGNSA in the germline V gene. Deletions cut 3 bases from V and 3 bases from J, with 12 bases between. A J-beta primer mix and a sample-barcoded 5' primer were used in a second PCR of about 7 to 11 cycles. TCRdb itself ran the 5' RACE reads through MiXCR, one entry per CDR3 protein. There are about 900,000 distinct CDR3 sequences in the sample; around 62% occur only once, and roughly 25% lies in the top ten. This sequence joins TRBV7-2 and TRBJ2-7, with a tentative D call TRBD1 (7 bases). The sequence came from a man aged 25-45 years in good health. The sample consisted of blood. DNA for the CDR3: TGTGCCAGCAGCTTGGGGACAGCGGGCTACGAGCAGTACTTC. This gives the protein CASSLGTAGYEQYF.